The 18 T cell receptor beta chains given below trace back to one sample, sequenced in a study of OX40 agonist ivuxolimab in advanced cancers. Generated by immunoSEQ multiplex PCR, the TCRdb table keeps only in-frame clones and is missing some. This sample yields 75,000 to 95,000 clones, of which about 90% are seen a single time; approximately 7.4% belongs to the top ten. The specimen comprised CD4+ or CD8+ T cells sorted from blood, sampled in a trial of the OX40 agonist ivuxolimab. These receptors all stem from an adult with an advanced solid tumor such as melanoma, head and neck, liver or kidney cancer.

The V call is TRBV5-1, the J call TRBJ1-2; 9 positions match TRBD1. The CDR3 is made up of 13 amino acids. V lost 0 bases and J lost 8; bases outside the gene matches: 2. The germline CDR1 and CDR2 sequences are SGHRS and YFSETQ. CDR3 in DNA: TGCGCCAGCAGCTTGGTTACAGGGGGCGGCTACACCTTC. Its translation: CASSLVTGGGYTF.

This clone was picked up one time. The rearrangement uses TRBV4-1 and TRBJ1-2, with D perhaps TRBD1 (5 bases). Germline CDR1 reads MGHRA; CDR2 reads YSYEKL. The CDR3 loop spans 17 amino acids. In nucleotides, the CDR3 is TGCGTCCCGAACCCTAGCAACCGGGACTGCCTGGGTTATGGCTACACCTTC. Its translation is CVPNPSNRDCLGYGYTF.

This chain joins TRBV5-1 and TRBJ2-7, with D possibly matching TRBD2 (5 bases). This CDR3 has 14 residues. Trimming stripped 4 bases from V and 2 bases from J, with 13 bases between. The germline V gene encodes CDR1 SGHRS and CDR2 YFSETQ. The CDR3 spells CASSLSAGAYEQYF. The CDR3 bases are TGCGCCAGCAGCCTAAGCGCGGGCGCCTACGAGCAGTACTTC.

The CDR3 DNA follows: TGTGCCAGCAGCTTAGGGGACATCTATGGCTACACCTTC. Translating gives CASSLGDIYGYTF. The V call is TRBV7-2, the J call TRBJ1-2; tentative D call: TRBD1 (6 bases). The V gene lost 1 base and the J gene lost 4 bases, with 7 bases spanning the gap. The CDR3 runs 13 residues. The germline V gene has CDR1 SGHTA and CDR2 FQGNSA.

The chain employs TRBV11-2 and TRBJ2-1; D is unclear. The V end was cut by 3 bases, the J end by 8 bases, with 5 bases between. The V gene's germline CDR1 is SGHAT and CDR2 FQNNGV. CDR3 length: 11 residues. Written as DNA, the CDR3 is TGTGCCAGCAGCTTCGGGTATGAGCAGTTCTTC. Translated, it gives CASSFGYEQFF.

The chain uses TRBV19 and TRBJ1-5, with D perhaps TRBD1 (6 bases). The germline CDR1 and CDR2 sequences are LNHDA and SQIVND (reference sequence). With 4 bases removed from V and 0 bases from J, the gap between germline ends came to 22 bases. There are 19 residues in the CDR3. CDR3 residues: CASSTRIREGGYSNQPQHF. CDR3 DNA: TGTGCCAGTAGTACTCGCATAAGGGAGGGGGGGTATAGCAATCAGCCCCAGCATTTT. The variable domain in full, with the rest retrieved from reference TRBV19 and TRBJ1-5, is DGGITQSPKYLFRKEGQNVTLSCEQNLNHDAMYWYRQDPGQGLRLIYYSQIVNDFQKGDIAEGYSVSREKKESFPLTVTSAQKNPTAFYLCASSTRIREGGYSNQPQHFGDGTRLSIL.

The chain uses TRBV25-1 and TRBJ2-7; TRBD2 agrees at 7 bases. The CDR3 sequence is 13 residues long. CDR1 is MGHDK, CDR2 SYGVNS, per germline. V gave up 2 bases and J gave up 9 bases; unmatched junction bases: 7. The CDR3 nucleotides read TGTGCCAGCAGTGAAATCACGGGGGAGGGGCAGTACTTC. Its protein product is CASSEITGEGQYF.

This rearrangement joins TRBV27 to TRBJ2-7; D is possibly TRBD1 or TRBD2 (5 bases each). The V and J ends lost 3 bases and 6 bases respectively, with 12 bases between them. CDR1 is MNHEY and CDR2 is SMNVEV in the germline V gene (reference sequence). The CDR3 runs 13 residues. CDR3: CASSFTSGSEQYF. In nucleotides, the CDR3 is TGTGCCAGCAGTTTTACCTCAGGGAGCGAGCAGTACTTC.

Written as DNA, the CDR3 is TGTGCCAGTAGTATTTATCAGGGGCAAGTGTACGAGCAGTACTTC. Translated: CASSIYQGQVYEQYF. This sequence joins TRBV19 and TRBJ2-7; D is perhaps TRBD1 (6 bases). Germline V gene sequence: CDR1 LNHDA, CDR2 SQIVND (reference sequence). The CDR3 is 15 residues long. Trimming shortened V by 3 bases and J by 4 bases, and 16 bases separated the two germline ends.

The chain recombines TRBV5-1 with TRBJ2-1; D is undetermined. This CDR3 region has 15 residues. With 0 bases removed from V and 1 base from J, the gap between germline ends came to 8 bases. CDR1 is SGHRS and CDR2 is YFSETQ in the germline V gene. The CDR3 here is CASSLGSGSYNEQFF. CDR3 nucleotide sequence: TGCGCCAGCAGCTTGGGTTCTGGGTCCTACAATGAGCAGTTCTTC.

The chain uses TRBV7-9 and TRBJ2-5, with 8 bases that match TRBD2. V lost 3 bases to trimming and J lost 0 bases; unmatched junction nucleotides: 9. CDR1 is SEHNR and CDR2 is FQNEAQ in the germline V gene (reference sequence). The CDR3 is made up of 17 amino acids. CDR3 DNA sequence: TGTGCCAGCAGCTTGGTGTCAGCGGGAGACTACCAAGAGACCCAGTACTTC. Protein product: CASSLVSAGDYQETQYF.

The V call is TRBV6-5, the J call TRBJ2-5, with a possible D match to TRBD1 (5 bases). The V end was cut by 5 bases, the J end by 2 bases, with 12 bases between. This CDR3 has 14 amino acids. Germline V gene data show CDR1 as MNHEY and CDR2 as SVGAGI. CDR3 in amino acids: CASSGRTRQETQYF. CDR3 sequence (DNA): TGTGCCAGCAGTGGACGGACAAGACAAGAGACCCAGTACTTC.

V is TRBV4-1 and J is TRBJ2-7, with D maybe TRBD1 (5 bases). The CDR3 contains 16 residues. Trimming cost V 0 bases and J 2 bases, with 14 bases left between them. CDR1 is MGHRA and CDR2 is YSYEKL in the germline V gene. The CDR3 nucleotides read TGCGCCAGCAGCCAAGATGGGGCAGGTCGGACCTACGAGCAGTACTTC. This codes for CASSQDGAGRTYEQYF.

The V and J genes are TRBV19 and TRBJ2-7, with D possibly matching TRBD1 (5 bases). CDR3 size: 15 residues. Germline assignment: CDR1 LNHDA and CDR2 SQIVND (reference sequence). V was pared by 4 bases and J by 4 bases, with 17 bases between. The CDR3 DNA reads TGTGCCAGTAGTAAAACTCAGGGTGCGGCATACGAGCAGTACTTC. Its protein is CASSKTQGAAYEQYF.

The chain joins TRBV28 to TRBJ2-3; the match to TRBD2 covers 7 bases. V dropped 8 bases and J dropped 1; count of bases not matched to a gene: 9. Germline lookup yields CDR1 MDHEN and CDR2 SYDVKM. CDR3 length equals 15 residues. CDR3 nucleotide sequence: TGTGCCAGCGGCGGGAGCTGGGTCGGCACAGATACGCAGTATTTT. This codes for CASGGSWVGTDTQYF.

This chain connects TRBV7-6 to TRBJ2-2; tentatively, D is TRBD2 (5 bases). V lost 0 bases to trimming and J lost 7 bases, with 9 bases between them. Per the germline V gene, CDR1 is SGHVS and CDR2 is FNYEAQ. This CDR3 spans 14 amino acids. As DNA, the CDR3 is TGTGCCAGCAGCTTAGCGGCGGGTGGCGGGGAGCTGTTTTTT. It yields the protein CASSLAAGGGELFF.

There are a few counts of this clone. The rearrangement uses TRBV28 and TRBJ2-7, with 8 nucleotides matching TRBD1. CDR3 length: 16 amino acids. V gave up 4 bases and J gave up 0 bases; unmatched junction bases: 8. CDR1 MDHEN and CDR2 SYDVKM come from the germline V gene. CDR3 nucleotides: TGTGCCAGCAGTTCCCCCAGGGGGCCTAGCTCCTACGAGCAGTACTTC. This sequence encodes CASSSPRGPSSYEQYF.

This clone came up once. The rearrangement uses TRBV30 and TRBJ1-1; D call uncertain. Germline V lookup: CDR1 GTSNPN, CDR2 SVGIG (reference sequence). This CDR3 comprises 13 residues. Trimming left V 1 base short and J 4 bases short, with 10 bases between. CDR3 coding DNA: TGTGCCTGGAGTGAACACCCGGGCACTGAAGCTTTCTTT. Residues: CAWSEHPGTEAFF.